This record covers a single T cell receptor (beta chain). The clone's antigen remains unknown. No per-base quality is available; no much larger clone lies one base away. The CDR3 runs 18 amino acids, cysteine and phenylalanine included. Only the CDR3 DNA is retained, 54 bases long and in frame from the first base. The library was prepared using the immunoSEQ multiplex PCR assay. In TCRdb, the immuneACCESS table is reduced to in-frame sequences with V and J assigned. These tables do not hold every clone; where another copy was compared, an unresolved V gene accounts for under half, and the others remain unexplained. In all, the sample holds tens of thousands of clones, and 92% of those were seen once. Approximately 2.3% of the sample lies in the top ten. These data belong to a study of T cell changes during pregnancy in multiple sclerosis (dated by TCRdb to the late 2010s). About the investigation overall: The study looked at changes in the T cell repertoire across pregnancy in women with multiple sclerosis.

This clonotype was sampled from a female donor with multiple sclerosis, enrolled in a pregnancy study. The chain was built from TRBV21-1 and TRBJ2-5; TRBD1, the D gene given by the table, was not confirmed from the DNA. TRBV21-1 has pseudogene status. The sample was peripheral blood, taken in the first trimester of pregnancy. In nucleotide form, the sequence is TGTGCCAGCACCTTACGGGACAGGGGGGCCAAGCCCAGAGAGACCCAGTACTTC. This codes for CASTLRDRGAKPRETQYF.